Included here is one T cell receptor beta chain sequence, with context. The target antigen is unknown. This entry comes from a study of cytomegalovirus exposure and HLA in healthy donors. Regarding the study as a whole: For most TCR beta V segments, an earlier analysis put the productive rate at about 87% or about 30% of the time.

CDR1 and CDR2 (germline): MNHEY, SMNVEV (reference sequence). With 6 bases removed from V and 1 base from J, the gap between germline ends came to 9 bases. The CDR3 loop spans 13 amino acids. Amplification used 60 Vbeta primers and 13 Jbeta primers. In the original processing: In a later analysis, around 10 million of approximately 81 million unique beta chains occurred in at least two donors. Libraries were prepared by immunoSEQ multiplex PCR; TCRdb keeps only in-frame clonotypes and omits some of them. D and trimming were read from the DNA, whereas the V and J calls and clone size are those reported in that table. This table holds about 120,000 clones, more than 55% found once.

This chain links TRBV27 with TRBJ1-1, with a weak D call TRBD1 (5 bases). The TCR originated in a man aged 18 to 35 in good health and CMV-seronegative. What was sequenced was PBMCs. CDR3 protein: CASRRQPNTEAFF. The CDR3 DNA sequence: TGTGCCAGCAGGAGACAGCCGAACACTGAAGCTTTCTTT.